This T cell receptor (beta chain) was recovered during a study of shared clonotypes between healthy human individuals. CD45RO-negative cells were positively selected for CCR7, leaving out terminally differentiated effector memory CD45RA+ cells. Of note for this clone: Its antigen is unknown.

V shed 7 bases, J shed 4 bases, and the junction held 12 bases outside the gene matches. This CDR3 contains 16 residues. The germline gives CDR1 MNHNY, CDR2 SVGAGI (reference sequence). Study-level points and caveats: With several donors compared, approximately 5% of naive CD4 clonotypes were shared. Relative to clonotypes present in all four donors, those not shared had lower generation probabilities.

At the deep level, the assay was run. Clones were read by immunoSEQ multiplex PCR, and TCRdb kept only the in-frame ones, dropping some. The repertoire holds around 2.1 million clones, approximately 94% seen once, with roughly 1.8% in the top ten. The sequenced sample was naive CD8+ T cells from PBMCs. The rearrangement links TRBV6-6 to TRBJ2-2; 7 nucleotides line up with TRBD2. The clonotype comes from a man between 18 and 29 years old in good health. Some clones in this sample may be carry-over from other donors' samples. DNA for the CDR3: TGTGCCAGCAAATCTCCGGGACTACCACCCACCGGGGAGCTGTTTTTT. Encoded protein: CASKSPGLPPTGELFF.